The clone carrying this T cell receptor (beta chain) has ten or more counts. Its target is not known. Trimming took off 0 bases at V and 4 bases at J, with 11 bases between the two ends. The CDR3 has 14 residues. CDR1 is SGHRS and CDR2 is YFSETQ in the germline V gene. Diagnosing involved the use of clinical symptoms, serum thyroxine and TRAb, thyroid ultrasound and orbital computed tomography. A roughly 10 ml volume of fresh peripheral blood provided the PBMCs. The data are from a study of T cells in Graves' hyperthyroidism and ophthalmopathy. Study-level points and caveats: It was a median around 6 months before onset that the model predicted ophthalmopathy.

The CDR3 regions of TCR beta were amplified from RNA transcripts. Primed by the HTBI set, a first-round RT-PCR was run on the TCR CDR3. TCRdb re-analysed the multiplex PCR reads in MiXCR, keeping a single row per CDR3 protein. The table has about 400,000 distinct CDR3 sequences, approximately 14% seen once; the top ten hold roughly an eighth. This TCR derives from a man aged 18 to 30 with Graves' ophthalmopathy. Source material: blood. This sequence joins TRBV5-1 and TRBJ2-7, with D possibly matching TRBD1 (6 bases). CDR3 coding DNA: TGCGCCAGCAGCTTGGTGGGGGCCAAGTACGAGCAGTACTTC. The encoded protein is CASSLVGAKYEQYF.